This T cell receptor beta chain is from a study of response to subunit inactivated influenza vaccine. Study-wide findings and caveats: There was a suggestion from the authors that each seasonal influenza vaccination recruits few new T cells.

One entry per CDR3 protein, called by TCRdb with MiXCR from the RT-PCR reads. The repertoire holds about 800,000 distinct CDR3 sequences, with 21% as singletons. V lost 4 bases and J lost 3, with 11 bases in between. CDR1 is DFQATT and CDR2 is SNEGSKA in the germline V gene (reference sequence). CDR3 length: 13 residues. This clonotype was counted between two and nine times. What it binds is not known. The genes are TRBV20-1 and TRBJ2-3; TRBD2 might be the D (5 bases). This TCR came from a man in his forties or fifties who received an inactivated influenza vaccine. Sequenced material: PBMCs from blood, taken more than 4 days after vaccination. The CDR3 DNA sequence: TGCAGTGCTACCTTCGGGGTAACAGATACGCAGTATTTT. Its protein is CSATFGVTDTQYF.